A selection of T cell receptor beta chains follows, all from one sample in a study of T cells in severe cutaneous drug reactions. TCRdb processed the multiplex PCR reads again and assigns one entry to each CDR3 protein, with no DNA. This sample's table reports roughly 2,500 distinct CDR3 sequences. Material for sequencing was cells from a skin blister. The receptors were gathered from a human donor with toxic epidermal necrolysis, a severe cutaneous drug reaction. CDR3s include the opening cysteine and the closing phenylalanine or tryptophan. Each record gives: clone size, J gene, V gene, CDR3 protein. Clone size is stated in some rows and not others, as once, few, many or a class when expanded.

medium-sized TRBJ2-1 TRBV27 CASSEPSEWEGPYNEQFF
medium-sized TRBJ2-1 TRBV28 CASSLLLTSDNEQFF
NA TRBJ2-6 TRBV18 CASSPCRTGGACVLTF
NA TRBJ2-1 TRBV19 CASSKAGGSLYNEQFF
medium-sized TRBJ2-5 TRBV4-1 CASSQSTSPWETQYF
NA TRBJ2-1 TRBV9 CASSRGGWEQFF
medium-sized TRBJ1-5 TRBV27 CASSSIDSNQPQHF
NA TRBJ2-2 TRBV29-1 CSVVVDTGELFF
NA TRBJ2-5 TRBV6-5 CASSYPGQDKETQYF
NA TRBJ2-7 TRBV6-1 CASSEGFSGNYEQYF
NA TRBJ2-1 TRBV11-3 CASSKGTSGIYNEQFF
NA TRBJ2-1 TRBV6-1 CASQRGGTYNEQFF
medium-sized TRBJ2-2 TRBV7-9 CASRGEENTGELFF
medium-sized TRBJ2-7 TRBV27 CASSSRGERPYEQYF
NA TRBJ2-5 TRBV11-3 CASSSSPQETQYF
NA TRBJ1-2 TRBV19 CASSIGDSYGYTF